These 13 T cell receptor beta chains share one sample of origin, sequenced in a study of CD8+ T cells in alopecia areata. Extracted RNA was reverse transcribed into cDNA, the sequencing template. Libraries were prepared by immunoSEQ multiplex PCR; TCRdb keeps only in-frame clonotypes and omits some of them. The sample lists 150,000 to 250,000 clones, more than 55% occurring once. Treatment noted: oral pan-JAK inhibitor, 5-10 mg twice daily. The sequenced sample was CD4+ T cells sorted from blood, obtained at week 4, from a patient treated with tofacitinib. These receptors were taken from a human donor with alopecia areata.

This chain joins TRBV6-1 and TRBJ2-3, with TRBD1 matching over 8 bases. Unmatched junction bases numbered 8, after V lost 6 bases and J lost 6 bases. The CDR3 covers 14 residues. Germline CDR1 and CDR2: MNHNS and SASEGT. The CDR3: CASRGQGARDTQYF. CDR3 DNA: TGTGCCAGCAGGGGGCAGGGGGCGCGGGATACGCAGTATTTT.

The V call is TRBV5-1, the J call TRBJ1-6; perhaps TRBD1 as D (5 bases). Looked up from germline, CDR1 is SGHRS and CDR2 is YFSETQ. The CDR3 is 18 amino acids. Trimming shortened V by 1 base and J by 7 bases, and 21 bases separated the two germline ends. The CDR3 reads CASSLKGYGGMLNSPLHF. The CDR3 nucleotides read TGCGCCAGCAGCTTGAAGGGGTACGGTGGGATGCTCAATTCACCCCTCCACTTT.

This rearrangement joins TRBV4-2 to TRBJ1-6; a possible D gene is TRBD1 (5 bases). The V gene's germline CDR1 is LGHNA and CDR2 YNFKEQ. The V end was cut by 0 bases, the J end by 4 bases, with 19 bases between. This CDR3 has 19 residues. CDR3: CASSQDGGGMGDYNSPLHF. CDR3 DNA: TGTGCCAGCAGCCAAGATGGCGGGGGAATGGGGGATTATAATTCACCCCTCCACTTT.

This clone was seen a handful of times. The J gene is TRBJ1-5, the V gene TRBV19, with TRBD1 as a possible D gene (6 bases). Between the trimmed V and J ends, which lost 5 bases and 5 bases, there was a span of 13 bases. This CDR3 contains 14 residues. Germline V gives CDR1 LNHDA, CDR2 SQIVND (reference sequence). The CDR3, as DNA: TGTGCCAGTAGTGTACGGACAGCCGATCAGCCCCAGCATTTT. Its translation is CASSVRTADQPQHF.

The chain has TRBV7-2 and TRBJ2-3; 9 nucleotides agree with TRBD2. This CDR3 spans 15 amino acids. The ends lost 3 bases at V and 2 bases at J; junction bases unmatched: 3. CDR1 and CDR2 from the germline V gene are SGHTA and FQGNSA. For the CDR3, the DNA is TGTGCCAGCAGCTTTAAGCGGGGGGACACAGATACGCAGTATTTT. Protein: CASSFKRGDTDTQYF. The variable domain in full, completed from reference TRBV7-2 and TRBJ2-3, reads GAGVSQSPSNKVTEKGKDVELRCDPISGHTALYWYRQSLGQGLEFLIYFQGNSAPDKSGLPSDRFSAERTGGSVSTLTIQRTQQEDSAVYLCASSFKRGDTDTQYFGPGTRLTVL.

The chain employs TRBV30 and TRBJ1-4; no firm D call. V shed 2 bases and J shed 7 bases, with 8 bases lying between them. The germline V gene encodes CDR1 GTSNPN and CDR2 SVGIG (reference sequence). The CDR3 has 12 residues. The CDR3: CAWSPWGEKLFF. The CDR3 DNA reads as TGTGCCTGGAGTCCTTGGGGTGAAAAACTGTTTTTT.

The V and J genes are TRBV7-2 and TRBJ1-2; perhaps TRBD1 as D (5 bases). The CDR3 contains 13 residues. Trimming took off 10 bases at V and 12 bases at J, with 24 bases between the two ends. Per the germline V gene, CDR1 is SGHTA and CDR2 is FQGNSA. DNA of the CDR3: TGTGCCACCGTTCCAGGGAGCGACTCTCCTGACACCTTC. Its protein is CATVPGSDSPDTF.

CDR3 amino acids: CASSDSGETQYF. The CDR3 DNA is TGTGCCAGCAGTGATAGCGGAGAGACCCAGTACTTC. V is TRBV2 and J is TRBJ2-5; D is possibly TRBD2 (6 bases). Germline loops: CDR1 SNHLY, CDR2 FYNNEI. The CDR3 has 12 residues. Deletions cut 3 bases from V and 4 bases from J, with 6 bases between.

This clone was seen only a few times. The V gene is TRBV10-3, the J gene TRBJ2-3; D uncertain. Germline assignment: CDR1 ENHRY and CDR2 SYGVKD. This CDR3 is 13 amino acids long. V was shortened by 7 bases and J by 2 bases, with 10 bases between the two germline ends. In DNA, the CDR3 is TGTGCCATCACCCCCGACCTCACAGATACGCAGTATTTT. Its protein is CAITPDLTDTQYF.

V and J are TRBV7-8 and TRBJ2-7; the match to TRBD1 covers 9 bases. V dropped 4 bases and J dropped 6; count of bases not matched to a gene: 13. The V gene's germline CDR1 is SGHVS and CDR2 FQNEAQ. The CDR3 loop spans 16 amino acids. The CDR3, as DNA: TGTGCCAGCAGCTGGGGGACAGGGAGGGCTGTTTCCGAGCAGTACTTC. It yields the protein CASSWGTGRAVSEQYF.

J is TRBJ1-1 and V is TRBV18, with D tentatively TRBD1 (6 bases). CDR1 and CDR2 from the germline V gene are KGHSH and LQKENI. The CDR3 contains 14 residues. V was clipped by 0 bases and J by 1 base, with 6 bases between them. The CDR3 nucleotides read TGTGCCAGCTCACCACCGGGACAGAACACTGAAGCTTTCTTT. Translating it yields CASSPPGQNTEAFF.

The genes are TRBV27 and TRBJ2-6; D is uncertain. Between the trimmed V and J ends, which lost 3 bases and 2 bases, there was a span of 8 bases. Germline CDR1 and CDR2: MNHEY and SMNVEV (reference sequence). The CDR3 extends over 15 amino acids. The CDR3, as DNA: TGTGCCAGCAGTTTTGGTAGGGCTGGGGCCAACGTCCTGACTTTC. Translating gives CASSFGRAGANVLTF.

This sequence joins TRBV6-1 and TRBJ2-1, with D perhaps being TRBD1 or TRBD2 (6 bases each). There are 13 residues in the CDR3. Germline assignment: CDR1 MNHNS and CDR2 SASEGT. V was shortened by 2 bases and J by 10 bases, with 12 bases between the two germline ends. The chain's CDR3 is CASSEFGGSEQFF. CDR3 coding DNA: TGTGCCAGCAGTGAATTCGGGGGCTCGGAGCAGTTCTTC.